This T cell receptor beta chain is drawn from a study of T cells after yellow fever vaccination. At the level of the study: SMART-Seq v4 Ultra Low Input handled preparation of low-cell-number fractions. Broader study findings: Abundant clonotypes from the bulk population could have been carried over as contaminants into FACS-sorted repertoires. Most primary-vaccination clones recurred post-booster (approximately 96% CD4, around 86% CD8).

This clonotype was picked up a small number of times. Its antigen is currently unknown. This CDR3 region has 15 residues. The germline V and J ends were trimmed by 5 bases and 0 bases, with 11 bases remaining between them. Germline assignment: CDR1 SNHLY and CDR2 FYNNEI. 5'RACE template switching added a universal primer site and UMIs to TCR cDNA. Each CDR3 protein is one row after TCRdb ran MiXCR on the 5' RACE reads. The profile shows approximately 600,000 distinct CDR3 sequences, approximately 13% of them singletons. Here the sequenced sample was PBMCs, taken on the day of the yellow fever booster vaccination. This clonotype originated in a young man who received the YFV17D yellow fever vaccine. The rearrangement uses TRBV2 and TRBJ1-5; D remains ambiguous. The CDR3 reads CASSSSGSSNQPQHF. CDR3 coding DNA: TGTGCCAGCAGTTCATCGGGAAGTAGCAATCAGCCCCAGCATTTT.